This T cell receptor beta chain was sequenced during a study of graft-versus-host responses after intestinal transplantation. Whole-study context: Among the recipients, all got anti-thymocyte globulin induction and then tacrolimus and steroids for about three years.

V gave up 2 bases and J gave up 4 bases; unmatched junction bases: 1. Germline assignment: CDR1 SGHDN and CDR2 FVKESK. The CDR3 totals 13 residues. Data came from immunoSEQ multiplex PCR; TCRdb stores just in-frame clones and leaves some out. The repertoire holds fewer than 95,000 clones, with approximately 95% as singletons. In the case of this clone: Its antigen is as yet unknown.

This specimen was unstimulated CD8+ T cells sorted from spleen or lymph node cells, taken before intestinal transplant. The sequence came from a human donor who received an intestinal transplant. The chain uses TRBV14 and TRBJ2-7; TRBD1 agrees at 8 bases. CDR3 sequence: CASSQQGAYEQYF. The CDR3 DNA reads TGTGCCAGCAGCCAACAGGGGGCTTACGAGCAGTACTTC.